The 12 T cell receptor beta chains given below trace back to one sample, sequenced in a study of blood T cell repertoires in COVID-19 (dated by TCRdb to 2018 to 2020). Library generation was performed with the immunoSEQ multiplex PCR assay. TCRdb took this table from immuneACCESS and kept in-frame rearrangements with V and J called. Such tables lack part of the clones; where checked against another copy, unresolved V genes explain under half of the gap, and the rest is unexplained. This sample gives approximately 300,000 clones in total; 70% to 90% of them show up just once. The ten top clones hold 3% to 4% of the sample. Sample: peripheral blood. These receptors were taken from a woman aged 50 to 60 with active or convalescent COVID-19.

The sample holds a few counts of this clone. This chain joins TRBV6-2 or TRBV6-3 and TRBJ2-7; TRBD1 is a possible D gene (6 bases). V was trimmed by 4 bases and J by 3 bases, leaving 13 bases between them. Germline loops: CDR1 MNHEY, CDR2 SVGEGT. The CDR3 covers 14 residues. The CDR3 nucleotides read TGTGCCAGCAGTTTCCCGGGACAAAGCTACGAGCAGTACTTC. Its translation is CASSFPGQSYEQYF.

The chain combines TRBV4-1 with TRBJ2-3; 10 bases map to TRBD2. CDR3 size: 17 residues. V shed 0 bases, J shed 2 bases, and the junction held 5 bases outside the gene matches. The V gene's germline CDR1 is MGHRA and CDR2 YSYEKL. The CDR3 spells CASSQDPSGSTTDTQYF. The CDR3 DNA sequence: TGCGCCAGCAGCCAAGACCCTAGCGGGAGTACCACAGATACGCAGTATTTT.

CDR3 coding DNA: TGTGCCAGCAGCGCCCAAGGTCGGGATTCACCCCTCCACTTT. This encodes CASSAQGRDSPLHF. The rearrangement joins TRBV7-6 to TRBJ1-6; no clear D gene. Germline V gene sequence: CDR1 SGHVS, CDR2 FNYEAQ. This CDR3 has 14 amino acids. V lost 5 bases and J lost 8, with 13 bases in between.

The J gene is TRBJ2-2, the V gene TRBV11-3; TRBD1 agrees at 10 bases. Trimming took 5 bases from V and 5 from J; bases not matched to a gene: 5. The CDR3 loop spans 15 amino acids. Per germline, CDR1 SGHNT and CDR2 YENEEA. This CDR3 reads CASSVGQGETGELFF. CDR3 bases: TGTGCCAGCAGCGTAGGACAGGGGGAGACCGGGGAGCTGTTTTTT. The whole variable domain, filled in from reference TRBV11-3 and TRBJ2-2, reads EAGVVQSPRYKIIEKKQPVAFWCNPISGHNTLYWYLQNLGQGPELLIRYENEEAVDDSQLPKDRFSAERLKGVDSTLKIQPAELGDSAVYLCASSVGQGETGELFFGEGSRLTVL.

This clone was recorded only once. The chain links TRBV4-2 to TRBJ1-2; D remains unclear. CDR1 and CDR2 from the germline V gene are LGHNA and YNFKEQ. Trimming stripped 4 bases from V and 6 bases from J, with 12 bases between. CDR3 length equals 13 residues. The CDR3 is CASSPLIRDGYTF. The CDR3 DNA reads as TGTGCCAGCAGCCCGCTTATCCGGGATGGCTACACCTTC.

V is TRBV6-5 and J is TRBJ1-1; no reliable D call. V was trimmed by 0 bases and J by 4 bases, leaving 6 bases between them. The CDR3 runs to 13 residues. CDR1 and CDR2 (germline): MNHEY, SVGAGI. Here the CDR3 reads CASSYSAGTEAFF. CDR3 DNA sequence: TGTGCCAGCAGTTACTCTGCAGGCACTGAAGCTTTCTTT.

In this sample, this clone turned up once. This chain uses TRBV5-1 with TRBJ1-1, with a possible D match to TRBD1 (5 bases). CDR3 size: 14 residues. CDR1 and CDR2 (germline): SGHRS, YFSETQ. The germline V and J ends were trimmed by 2 bases and 1 base, with 9 bases remaining between them. The DNA of the CDR3 is TGCGCCAGCAGCTTTTTAAGGGGGAACACTGAAGCTTTCTTT. As protein: CASSFLRGNTEAFF.

This clone was observed once. This CDR3 is also generated by other DNA sequences in the sample. The chain employs TRBV25-1 and TRBJ1-3, with D unresolved. The CDR3 has 14 amino acids. V was trimmed by 4 bases and J by 0 bases, leaving 7 bases between them. Germline CDR1 and CDR2: MGHDK and SYGVNS. This CDR3 is CASSATGSGNTIYF. CDR3 sequence (DNA): TGTGCCAGCAGTGCCACGGGCTCTGGAAACACCATATATTTT.

The V and J genes are TRBV4-1 and TRBJ2-3; D gene ambiguous. The ends were cut back, 0 bases at V and 2 bases at J, with 12 bases in the middle. This CDR3 contains 16 residues. Germline-derived CDR1 and CDR2 are MGHRA and YSYEKL. The CDR3 loop reads CASSQDFGGSTDTQYF. The CDR3 DNA sequence: TGCGCCAGCAGCCAAGATTTTGGCGGCTCCACAGATACGCAGTATTTT.

This clone was seen only once. The V call is TRBV5-1, the J call TRBJ2-7; D may be TRBD2 (5 bases). The CDR3 contains 16 residues. The germline V gene encodes CDR1 SGHRS and CDR2 YFSETQ. V lost 1 base to trimming and J lost 2 bases, with 16 bases between them. The CDR3, as DNA: TGCGCCAGCAGCTTGTCTTTCCAGCGGAATACCTACGAGCAGTACTTC. This encodes CASSLSFQRNTYEQYF.

The CDR3 reads CASSRTSGSNNEQFF. The DNA for the CDR3 is TGCGCCAGCAGCCGCACTAGCGGGAGTAACAATGAGCAGTTCTTC. V gene TRBV5-1 combines with J gene TRBJ2-1; TRBD2 agrees at 11 bases. V lost 4 bases to trimming and J lost 5 bases; unmatched junction nucleotides: 5. This CDR3 contains 15 residues. Germline lookup yields CDR1 SGHRS and CDR2 YFSETQ. Together with reference TRBV5-1 and TRBJ2-1, the CDR3 gives the full variable domain: KAGVTQTPRYLIKTRGQQVTLSCSPISGHRSVSWYQQTPGQGLQFLFEYFSETQRNKGNFPGRFSGRQFSNSRSEMNVSTLELGDSALYLCASSRTSGSNNEQFFGPGTRLTVL.

This rearrangement joins TRBV19 to TRBJ1-1; perhaps TRBD1 as D (5 bases). CDR3 length: 17 residues. V was pared by 7 bases and J by 0 bases, with 21 bases between. Germline CDR1 reads LNHDA; CDR2 reads SQIVND (reference sequence). The CDR3 protein is CASIISDSIHMNTEAFF. CDR3 in DNA: TGTGCCAGTATCATATCAGACAGCATTCACATGAACACTGAAGCTTTCTTT.